The rows below give T cell receptor beta chains drawn from one sample of a study of T cell responses to AZD1222 COVID-19 vaccine. Data came from immunoSEQ multiplex PCR; TCRdb stores just in-frame clones and leaves some out. The table shows about 140,000 clones, with 90% to 95% occurring only once. The sequences come from peripheral blood, collected after recovery from COVID-19. Receptors were obtained from an adult who had recovered from COVID-19. Both conserved end residues are part of each CDR3. The order of the fields is V gene, clone size, J gene, D gene, CDR3 protein, CDR3 DNA. D genes are given only for firm matches. Clone sizes are given selectively: once, few, many, or a class where the clone is expanded.

>TRBV29-1|-|TRBJ2-1|-
CSVEGGGNEQFF
TGCAGCGTTGAGGGGGGAGGCAATGAGCAGTTCTTC
>TRBV19|-|TRBJ2-1|TRBD2
CASSFPGGFTVTSEDEQFF
TGTGCCAGTAGCTTTCCCGGGGGGTTTACGGTTACTAGCGAGGATGAGCAGTTCTTC
>TRBV24-1|few|TRBJ1-5|TRBD1
CATSEDGTANQPQHF
TGTGCCACCAGTGAAGACGGGACAGCAAATCAGCCCCAGCATTTT
>TRBV6-2/TRBV6-3|-|TRBJ2-3|-
CASSRRRRVTQYF
TGTGCCAGCAGTAGACGGCGGCGGGTCACGCAGTATTTT
>TRBV9|few|TRBJ1-1|-
CASSVGVGQMNTEAFF
TGTGCCAGCAGCGTAGGAGTTGGGCAGATGAACACTGAAGCTTTCTTT
>TRBV28|-|TRBJ2-3|TRBD2
CASWEPGLGREGADTQYF
TGTGCCAGCTGGGAGCCAGGCCTAGGGAGGGAGGGCGCAGATACGCAGTATTTT
>TRBV5-1|-|TRBJ1-5|-
CASSLDRGDNQPQHF
TGCGCCAGCAGCTTGGATAGGGGCGACAATCAGCCCCAGCATTTT
>TRBV9|-|TRBJ2-7|TRBD2
CASSVGGGLAGDEQYF
TGTGCCAGCAGCGTAGGAGGGGGACTAGCGGGAGATGAGCAGTACTTC
>TRBV7-9|-|TRBJ2-3|TRBD2
CASSFSLAGEGDTQYF
TGTGCCAGCAGCTTCTCACTAGCGGGAGAGGGGGATACGCAGTATTTT
>TRBV28|-|TRBJ2-7|-
CASSFATREEYF
TGTGCCAGCAGTTTCGCAACAAGGGAGGAGTACTTC
>TRBV7-9|-|TRBJ2-1|TRBD1
CASSYGYGQGYNEQFF
TGTGCCAGCAGCTACGGGTACGGACAGGGGTACAATGAGCAGTTCTTC
>TRBV19|once|TRBJ1-5|-
CASSISLAVRSQPQHF
TGTGCCAGTAGTATATCACTGGCAGTTAGGAGTCAGCCCCAGCATTTT
>TRBV28|-|TRBJ1-2|-
CAIRGNYGYTF
TGTGCCATCCGGGGAAACTATGGCTACACCTTC
>TRBV9|once|TRBJ2-7|TRBD2
CASRPLLAQLSYEQYF
TGTGCCAGCAGGCCCTTACTAGCGCAACTCTCCTACGAGCAGTACTTC
>TRBV4-1|-|TRBJ2-1|-
CASSPIGRREQFF
TGCGCCAGCAGCCCTATAGGGCGCCGCGAGCAGTTCTTC
>TRBV7-9|-|TRBJ2-2|TRBD2
CASSLGTSITGELFF
TGTGCCAGCAGCTTAGGGACTAGCATAACCGGGGAGCTGTTTTTT
>TRBV19|-|TRBJ1-6|-
CASSTTPKALHF
TGTGCCAGTAGTACGACACCCAAGGCCCTCCACTTT
>TRBV9|-|TRBJ2-3|-
CASSARGRRSTDTQYF
TGTGCCAGCAGCGCCCGTGGCAGGCGAAGCACAGATACGCAGTATTTT
>TRBV28|-|TRBJ2-1|TRBD2
CASSSVSGRNEQFF
TGTGCCAGCAGTTCCGTTAGCGGGAGGAATGAGCAGTTCTTC
>TRBV29-1|-|TRBJ1-2|-
CSVDGVALPGYTF
TGCAGCGTTGATGGGGTCGCCTTACCTGGCTACACCTTC
>TRBV5-1|-|TRBJ1-6|-
CASSLRSGPLHF
TGCGCCAGCAGCCTACGTTCGGGCCCCCTCCACTTT
>TRBV14|few|TRBJ2-7|-
CASSQAGPYEQYF
TGTGCCAGCAGCCAAGCGGGGCCGTACGAGCAGTACTTC
>TRBV28|-|TRBJ1-1|-
CASMYNLNTEAFF
TGTGCCAGCATGTACAACCTGAACACTGAAGCTTTCTTT
>TRBV23-1|-|TRBJ1-2|-
CASWAGANYGYTF
TGCGCCAGCTGGGCGGGGGCTAACTATGGCTACACCTTC
>TRBV6-1|-|TRBJ1-1|-
CASSAQTSKGFTEAFF
TGTGCCAGCAGTGCCCAAACAAGCAAAGGCTTCACTGAAGCTTTCTTT
>TRBV18|-|TRBJ2-3|-
CASSPGTGKNTDTQYF
TGTGCCAGCTCACCAGGGACGGGGAAAAACACAGATACGCAGTATTTT
>TRBV12-3/TRBV12-4|-|TRBJ2-5|-
CASSLSGAETQYF
TGTGCCAGCAGTTTATCAGGGGCGGAGACCCAGTACTTC
>TRBV7-9|few|TRBJ2-7|TRBD2
CASSSGLPYEQYF
TGTGCCAGCAGCTCGGGACTACCCTACGAGCAGTACTTC
>TRBV2|-|TRBJ1-2|-
CASSVGSSYGYTF
TGTGCCAGCAGTGTTGGCAGCTCCTATGGCTACACCTTC
>TRBV11-3|-|TRBJ2-3|-
CASSVGNTQYF
TGTGCCAGCAGTGTTGGAAATACGCAGTATTTT
>TRBV6-5|-|TRBJ2-7|TRBD2
CAVGLGAIEQYF
TGTGCCGTGGGACTAGGAGCGATCGAGCAGTACTTC
>TRBV9|-|TRBJ2-1|-
CASSVGLARSYNEQFF
TGTGCCAGCAGCGTGGGGCTAGCGAGATCCTACAATGAGCAGTTCTTC
>TRBV5-1|-|TRBJ1-1|-
CASSLRPLNTEAFF
TGCGCCAGCAGCTTGCGGCCACTGAACACTGAAGCTTTCTTT
>TRBV25-1|-|TRBJ1-2|-
CANNGAAYGYTF
TGTGCCAACAACGGGGCCGCCTATGGCTACACCTTC
>TRBV2|-|TRBJ2-5|TRBD2
CASSEAKTGLAGAAETQYF
TGTGCCAGCAGTGAAGCAAAAACCGGACTAGCGGGAGCGGCGGAGACCCAGTACTTC
>TRBV29-1|-|TRBJ1-1|-
CSVEVILGTEAFF
TGCAGCGTTGAAGTAATTTTGGGCACTGAAGCTTTCTTT
>TRBV7-9|once|TRBJ1-4|TRBD1
CASSPSGQGLNEKLFF
TGTGCCAGCAGCCCGAGTGGACAGGGACTAAATGAAAAACTGTTTTTT
>TRBV28|-|TRBJ1-2|TRBD1
CASSSGTGTYGYTF
TGTGCCAGCAGTTCCGGGACAGGGACCTATGGCTACACCTTC
>TRBV5-1|once|TRBJ1-2|-
CASSLEGGNYGYTF
TGCGCCAGCAGCTTGGAAGGGGGGAACTATGGCTACACCTTC
>TRBV6-5|once|TRBJ1-2|TRBD1
CASSYVRGLNYGYTF
TGTGCCAGCAGTTACGTAAGGGGGCTTAACTATGGCTACACCTTC
>TRBV24-1|-|TRBJ2-1|TRBD2
CATSDPGLATYNEQFF
TGTGCCACCAGTGATCCGGGACTAGCGACCTACAATGAGCAGTTCTTC
>TRBV4-1|once|TRBJ2-5|-
CASSPAGRQETQYF
TGCGCCAGCAGCCCCGCGGGAAGACAAGAGACCCAGTACTTC
>TRBV29-1|-|TRBJ1-2|TRBD1
CSVATGYGYTF
TGCAGCGTAGCGACAGGGTATGGCTACACCTTC
>TRBV5-1|-|TRBJ2-7|-
CASSQDYAEQYF
TGCGCCAGCAGCCAGGACTATGCCGAGCAGTACTTC
>TRBV24-1|once|TRBJ2-3|-
CATSDWEASTSDTQYF
TGTGCCACCAGTGATTGGGAGGCGAGTACCTCAGATACGCAGTATTTT
>TRBV2|-|TRBJ1-2|-
CASTQGRDGYTF
TGTGCCAGCACGCAGGGCCGGGATGGCTACACCTTC
>TRBV18|-|TRBJ1-6|-
CASSIFRENSPLHF
TGTGCCAGCTCAATCTTCCGAGAGAATTCACCCCTCCACTTT
>TRBV19|-|TRBJ2-5|-
CASSTGTLETQYF
TGTGCCAGTAGTACCGGGACTTTGGAGACCCAGTACTTC
>TRBV7-9|-|TRBJ2-4|-
CASSLGLRETKNIQYF
TGTGCCAGCAGCTTAGGTTTGCGGGAAACCAAAAACATTCAGTACTTC
>TRBV28|-|TRBJ2-3|TRBD2
CASSSEREGPDTQYF
TGTGCCAGCAGCTCAGAGCGGGAGGGCCCCGATACGCAGTATTTT
>TRBV7-9|-|TRBJ1-1|-
CASSLSTGNTEAFF
TGTGCCAGCAGCTTATCTACAGGCAACACTGAAGCTTTCTTT
>TRBV6-2/TRBV6-3|-|TRBJ2-1|-
CASSYSGLNNEQFF
TGTGCCAGCAGTTACTCGGGACTTAACAATGAGCAGTTCTTC
>TRBV28|-|TRBJ2-1|-
CASRGETKIF
TGTGCCAGCAGGGGAGAAACCAAGATCTTC
>TRBV4-2|-|TRBJ2-1|TRBD2
CASSQDTLAAYNEQFF
TGTGCCAGCAGCCAAGATACCCTAGCGGCATACAATGAGCAGTTCTTC
>TRBV10-1|-|TRBJ2-7|-
CASSESRGPYEQYF
TGCGCCAGCAGTGAGTCGAGGGGCCCCTACGAGCAGTACTTC
>TRBV5-6|-|TRBJ2-7|TRBD2
CASSLARLANSEQYF
TGTGCCAGCAGCTTGGCAAGACTAGCTAATTCCGAGCAGTACTTC
>TRBV28|-|TRBJ2-5|TRBD1
CASSFPRGLQETQYF
TGTGCCAGCAGTTTTCCCAGGGGGCTACAAGAGACCCAGTACTTC
>TRBV5-1|-|TRBJ2-2|-
CASRDSGTGELFF
TGCGCCAGCAGGGACTCTGGTACCGGGGAGCTGTTTTTT
>TRBV28|-|TRBJ2-2|TRBD2
CASSSGRGSGTGELFF
TGTGCCAGCAGTAGCGGGAGGGGGTCGGGCACCGGGGAGCTGTTTTTT
>TRBV2|-|TRBJ2-2|-
CASSGGTGGTGELFF
TGTGCCAGCAGCGGGGGGACAGGCGGCACCGGGGAGCTGTTTTTT